Listed here is a single T cell receptor beta chain. Antigen unknown. Trimming took off 3 bases at V and 2 bases at J, with 10 bases between the two ends. The CDR3 runs 14 residues. Germline CDR1 is SGHVS and CDR2 is FQNEAQ. The data originate from a study of CD8+ T cells in alopecia areata. Findings of the study overall: Besides other cells, scalp samples also yield sequences of resident alphabeta T cells from normal skin. Affected lesional scalp, above all in alopecia totalis/universalis, was more clonal than normal scalp. Unlike in mice, where it was clearer, TCR sharing across patients was less clear, possibly HLA-related.

Sorting separated CD4+ and CD8+ T cells out of PBMCs. RNA, once extracted, was reverse transcribed into cDNA for use as the sequencing template. Measured with immunoSEQ multiplex PCR; TCRdb has only the in-frame clones, and not every one. The sample records roughly 120,000 clones, 55% to 70% being singletons. Input material: CD4+ T cells sorted from blood. The chain uses TRBV7-8 and TRBJ2-5; TRBD1 or TRBD2 may be the D gene (5 bases each). This TCR was sampled from a human donor in good health. CDR3: CASSFGTPQETQYF. CDR3 nucleotide sequence: TGTGCCAGCAGCTTCGGGACCCCTCAAGAGACCCAGTACTTC.